This TCR beta chain was captured in a study of regulatory T cells in long-lasting Graves disease. Through Arm-PCR of CDR3 regions and iRepertoire HTBI primers, TCR beta libraries were built. Per the original methods: Throughout the samples, researchers identified 62 TRBV and 13 to 15 TRBJ segments. TCRdb reprocessed the multiplex PCR reads via MiXCR and lists one record per CDR3 protein. The V and J calls here are based on TCRdb, not the publication. The sample lists about 350,000 distinct CDR3 sequences, 15% to 20% occurring once. The time point is: newly diagnosed GD, antithyroid drugs for less than 3 months. RNA extracted from PBMCs served as the sequencing template. The germline V gene has CDR1 SGHAT and CDR2 FQNNGV. Deletions cut 3 bases from V and 7 bases from J, with 10 bases between. This CDR3 region has 13 residues. These data also featured in a second study, about T cells in Graves' hyperthyroidism and ophthalmopathy. According to that study: TCR CDR3 regions were first amplified by RT-PCR with HTBI primers.

Sequencing was performed on peripheral blood mononuclear cells (PBMCs), taken at new diagnosis, from a patient treated with antithyroid drugs. The clonotype comes from a woman under 30 with Graves disease. The rearrangement links TRBV11-2 to TRBJ1-5, with D perhaps TRBD1 (5 bases). CDR3 loop: CASSFLGAQPQHF. DNA for the CDR3: TGTGCCAGCAGCTTCTTAGGGGCCCAGCCCCAGCATTTT.